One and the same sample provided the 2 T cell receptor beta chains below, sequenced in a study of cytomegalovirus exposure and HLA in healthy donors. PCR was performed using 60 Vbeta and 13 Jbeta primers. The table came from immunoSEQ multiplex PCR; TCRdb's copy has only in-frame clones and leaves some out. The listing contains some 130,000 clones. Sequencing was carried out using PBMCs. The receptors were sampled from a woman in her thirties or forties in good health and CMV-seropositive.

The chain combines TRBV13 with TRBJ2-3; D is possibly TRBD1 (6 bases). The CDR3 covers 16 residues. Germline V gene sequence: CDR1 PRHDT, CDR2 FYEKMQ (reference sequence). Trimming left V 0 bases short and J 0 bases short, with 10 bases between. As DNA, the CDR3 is TGTGCCAGCAGCTTAGGCGAAGGGGGAAGCACAGATACGCAGTATTTT. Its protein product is CASSLGEGGSTDTQYF. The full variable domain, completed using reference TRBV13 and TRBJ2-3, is AAGVIQSPRHLIKEKRETATLKCYPIPRHDTVYWYQQGPGQDPQFLISFYEKMQSDKGSIPDRFSAQQFSDYHSELNMSSLELGDSALYFCASSLGEGGSTDTQYFGPGTRLTVL.

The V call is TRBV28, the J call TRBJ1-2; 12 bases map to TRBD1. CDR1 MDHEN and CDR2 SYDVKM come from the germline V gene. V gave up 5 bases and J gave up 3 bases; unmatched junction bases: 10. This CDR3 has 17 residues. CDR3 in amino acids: CASSPLGTGGSHYGYTF. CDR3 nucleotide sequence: TGTGCCAGCAGTCCCCTTGGGACAGGGGGCTCCCACTATGGCTACACCTTC.